This section outlines one T cell receptor (beta chain) sequence together with its context. CDR1 and CDR2 from the germline V gene are SGHRS and YFSETQ. CDR3 length equals 11 residues. V was cut by 4 bases and J by 8 bases, with 9 bases left in between. Data came from immunoSEQ multiplex PCR; TCRdb stores just in-frame clones and leaves some out. The repertoire holds 73,000 or so clones, with roughly 91% as singletons. These data are taken from a study of technical replicates of blood from a few donors. This sequence originates from a human donor in good health. The chain combines TRBV5-1 with TRBJ1-1; weak D call: TRBD1 (6 bases). The specimen was T cells isolated from PBMCs. The CDR3 DNA sequence: TGCGCCAGCAGCCTGGGGACAGAAGCTTTCTTT. Its protein is CASSLGTEAFF.